Shown below are 16 T cell receptor beta chains from a single sample sequenced in a study of metastatic and nonmetastatic thyroid tumors. TCRdb reanalyzed the PCR reads via MiXCR. The sample yields under 20,000 clones, about a third seen once. There were no patients who had received any treatment before thyroid surgery. What was sequenced was tumor tissue. The receptors shown here come from a female donor with papillary thyroid cancer or a benign thyroid nodule (not recorded which). Some clones in this sample may be carry-over from other donors' samples.

V is TRBV11-2 and J is TRBJ2-1, with 7 bases identical to TRBD2. The CDR3 length is 15 residues. CDR1 and CDR2 (germline): SGHAT, FQNNGV. Unmatched junction bases numbered 4, after V lost 1 base and J lost 4 bases. The CDR3 nucleotides read TGTGCCAGCAGCTTAGGCGGGACTACATACAATGAGCAGTTCTTC. Amino acid sequence: CASSLGGTTYNEQFF.

The J gene is TRBJ2-3, the V gene TRBV20-1; D call uncertain. This CDR3 spans 13 amino acids. Looked up from germline, CDR1 is DFQATT and CDR2 is SNEGSKA (reference sequence). V dropped 5 bases and J dropped 0 bases, with 9 bases sitting between them. The CDR3 DNA is TGCAGTGCTTGGCCTGACAGCACAGATACGCAGTATTTT. Amino acid sequence: CSAWPDSTDTQYF.

Comment on this clone: At one of its ends the junction is not consistent with the germline gene, which may arise from a read error. This chain connects TRBV15 to TRBJ2-2; 7 positions match TRBD2. The CDR3 sequence is 21 residues long. Germline V gives CDR1 LNHNV, CDR2 YYDKDF (reference sequence). The CDR3 nucleotides are TGTGCCACCAGCATTCCGGGTAGCGGGCGAGTCAAACATAGCAACACCCGGGAGCTGTTTTTT. Protein product: CATSIPGSGRVKHSNTRELFF.

This chain uses TRBV10-3 with TRBJ1-1, with 10 positions matching TRBD1. Germline V gene sequence: CDR1 ENHRY, CDR2 SYGVKD. V trimming: 10 bases; J trimming: 7 bases; junction bases outside the gene matches: 9. The CDR3 loop spans 13 amino acids. In DNA, the CDR3 is TGTGCCACCGCAGGGACAGGGGACGGTGAAGCTTTCTTT. This codes for CATAGTGDGEAFF.

This clone is deemed medium-sized. The chain has TRBV2 and TRBJ2-7, with 11 bases identical to TRBD2. Per germline, CDR1 SNHLY and CDR2 FYNNEI. This CDR3 region has 13 residues. V gave up 6 bases and J gave up 7 bases; unmatched junction bases: 5. The CDR3 DNA follows: TGTGCCAGCAGGACTAGCGGGACGGGGGAGCAGTACTTC. Translation: CASRTSGTGEQYF.

This clone occurred a few times. The rearrangement joins TRBV2 to TRBJ1-2; TRBD1 matches at 8 bases. Germline values: CDR1 SNHLY, CDR2 FYNNEI. The V gene end was trimmed by 6 bases and the J gene end by 6 bases; junction bases not matched to a gene: 0. CDR3 length: 11 residues. The CDR3 reads CASRDRDGYTF. The CDR3 DNA reads as TGTGCCAGCAGGGACAGGGATGGCTACACCTTC.

Many counts were recorded for this clone. The chain is built from TRBV6-2 or TRBV6-3 and TRBJ2-3; D gene ambiguous. The CDR3 runs 15 residues. V was clipped by 2 bases and J by 0 bases, with 9 bases between them. Germline values: CDR1 MNHEY, CDR2 SVGEGT. CDR3 in DNA: TGTGCCAGCAGTTACCCGCAATATAGCACAGATACGCAGTATTTT. As protein: CASSYPQYSTDTQYF.

As for this clone: The sample has other DNA sequences that encode this CDR3 too. The chain couples TRBV19 to TRBJ1-6, with D uncertain. CDR3 size: 14 residues. Germline lookup yields CDR1 LNHDA and CDR2 SQIVND (reference sequence). The ends were cut back, 3 bases at V and 3 bases at J, with 6 bases in the middle. The CDR3 DNA reads as TGTGCCAGTAGTATTCTCGTCTATAATTCACCCCTCCACTTT. Translation gives CASSILVYNSPLHF.

The chain uses TRBV5-6 and TRBJ2-1, with TRBD2 identical over 8 bases. The CDR3 runs 18 residues. The germline CDR1 and CDR2 sequences are SGHDT and YYEEEE. V shed 1 base, J shed 4 bases, and the junction held 13 bases outside the gene matches. DNA of the CDR3: TGTGCCAGCAGCTTGTTTGCGACGGGACTAGGGAATTACAATGAGCAGTTCTTC. This translates into CASSLFATGLGNYNEQFF.

This clone was counted only a few times. The gene calls are TRBV28 and TRBJ1-5; tentatively, D is TRBD1 (6 bases). The V end was cut by 8 bases, the J end by 3 bases, with 14 bases between. The CDR3 sequence is 14 residues long. Germline loops: CDR1 MDHEN, CDR2 SYDVKM. The CDR3 sequence is CASLTSGVNQPQHF. The DNA for the CDR3 is TGTGCCAGCCTGACTTCAGGGGTCAATCAGCCCCAGCATTTT.

The V and J genes are TRBV20-1 and TRBJ2-1, with 9 nucleotides matching TRBD2. Looked up from germline, CDR1 is DFQATT and CDR2 is SNEGSKA (reference sequence). CDR3 length: 13 amino acids. V was clipped by 6 bases and J by 5 bases; unmatched bases: 5. The CDR3 DNA is TGCAGTGCCCCTAGCGGGAAAAACAATGAGCAGTTCTTC. This encodes CSAPSGKNNEQFF.

V is TRBV6-1 and J is TRBJ2-7; D is uncertain. Trimming removed 10 bases from V and 0 bases from J, with 13 bases in between. Germline V gives CDR1 MNHNS, CDR2 SASEGT. The CDR3 loop spans 13 amino acids. The CDR3 bases are TGTGCCACCTCAAGAGAAAGCTCCTACGAGCAGTACTTC. It translates to CATSRESSYEQYF.

The V and J genes are TRBV5-6 and TRBJ1-5; 7 nucleotides agree with TRBD1. Germline CDR1 reads SGHDT; CDR2 reads YYEEEE. This CDR3 has 13 amino acids. Trimming took 0 bases from V and 7 from J; bases not matched to a gene: 1. The CDR3 DNA is TGTGCCAGCAGCTTGGCGGACAGGCAGCCCCAGCATTTT. This sequence encodes CASSLADRQPQHF.

For this clone: One end of the junction fails to match germline, which may point to a read error. J is TRBJ2-1 and V is TRBV6-1; unclear D gene. The CDR3 consists of 13 residues. Germline CDR1 MNHNS, CDR2 SASEGT. CDR3 sequence (DNA): TGTGCCAGCAGTCGGTACTCCAACAATGAGCAGTTCTTC. Its translation is CASSRYSNNEQFF.

The gene calls are TRBV18 and TRBJ1-2; D ambiguous. V was pared by 2 bases and J by 4 bases, with 11 bases between. The CDR3 covers 14 residues. Germline V gene sequence: CDR1 KGHSH, CDR2 LQKENI. In DNA form, the CDR3 reads TGTGCCAGCTCACCAGAAAAGCAAGGCTATGGCTACACCTTC. The encoded protein is CASSPEKQGYGYTF.

There are a few counts of this clone. The CDR3 DNA sequence: TGTGCCAGTAGTTGCGGGGCTTGGCCCCAGCATTTT. It yields the protein CASSCGAWPQHF. The rearrangement joins TRBV19 to TRBJ1-5, with D perhaps TRBD1 (5 bases). V was pared by 5 bases and J by 9 bases, with 11 bases between. The CDR3 is 12 amino acids. Germline CDR1 reads LNHDA; CDR2 reads SQIVND (reference sequence).